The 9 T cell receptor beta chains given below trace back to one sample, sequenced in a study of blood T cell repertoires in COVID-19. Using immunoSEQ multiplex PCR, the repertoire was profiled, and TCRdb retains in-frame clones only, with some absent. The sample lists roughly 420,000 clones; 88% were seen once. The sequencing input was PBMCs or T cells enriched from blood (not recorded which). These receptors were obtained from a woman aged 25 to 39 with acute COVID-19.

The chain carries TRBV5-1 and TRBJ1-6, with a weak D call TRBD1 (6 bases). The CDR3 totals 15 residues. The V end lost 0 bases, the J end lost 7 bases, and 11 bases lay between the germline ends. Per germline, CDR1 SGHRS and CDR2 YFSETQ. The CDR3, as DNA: TGCGCCAGCAGCTTGGGTACAGGGTCCAATTCACCCCTCCACTTT. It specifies CASSLGTGSNSPLHF.

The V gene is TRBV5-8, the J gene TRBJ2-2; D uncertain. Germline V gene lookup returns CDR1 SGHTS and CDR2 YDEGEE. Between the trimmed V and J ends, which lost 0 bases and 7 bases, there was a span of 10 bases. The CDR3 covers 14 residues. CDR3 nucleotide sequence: TGTGCCAGCAGCTTGGACAGAATCCTCGGGGAGCTGTTTTTT. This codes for CASSLDRILGELFF.

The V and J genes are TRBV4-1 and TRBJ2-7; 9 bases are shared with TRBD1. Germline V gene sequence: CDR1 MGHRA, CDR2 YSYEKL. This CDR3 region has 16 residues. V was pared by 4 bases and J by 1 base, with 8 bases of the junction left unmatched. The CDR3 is CASSLPRQGESYEQYF. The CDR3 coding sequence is TGCGCCAGCAGCCTACCAAGACAGGGGGAGTCCTACGAGCAGTACTTC.

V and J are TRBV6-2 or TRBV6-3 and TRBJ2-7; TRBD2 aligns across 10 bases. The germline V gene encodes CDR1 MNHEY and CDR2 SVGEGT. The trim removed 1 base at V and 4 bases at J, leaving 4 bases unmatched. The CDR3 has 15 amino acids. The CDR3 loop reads CASSYFLAGEYEQYF. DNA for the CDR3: TGTGCCAGCAGTTACTTCCTAGCGGGGGAGTACGAGCAGTACTTC.

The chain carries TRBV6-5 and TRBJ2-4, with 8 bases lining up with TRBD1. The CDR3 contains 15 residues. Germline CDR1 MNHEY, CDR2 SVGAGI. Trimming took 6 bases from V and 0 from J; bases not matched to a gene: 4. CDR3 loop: CASSGQGIAKNIQYF. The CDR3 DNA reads TGTGCCAGCAGCGGACAGGGAATAGCCAAAAACATTCAGTACTTC.

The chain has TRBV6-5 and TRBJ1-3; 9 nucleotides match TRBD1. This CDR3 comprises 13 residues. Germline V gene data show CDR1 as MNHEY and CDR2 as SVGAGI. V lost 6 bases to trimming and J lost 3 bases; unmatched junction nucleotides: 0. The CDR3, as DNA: TGTGCCAGCAGGACAGGGGGTGGAAACACCATATATTTT. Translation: CASRTGGGNTIYF.

In nucleotides, the CDR3 is TGTGCCAGCAGGGGGGGGCCGGAGCAGTTCTTC. Translated, it gives CASRGGPEQFF. This sequence joins TRBV6-5 and TRBJ2-1; possible D gene TRBD2, 7 bases. The CDR3 covers 11 residues. The germline V gene has CDR1 MNHEY and CDR2 SVGAGI. Trimming took off 6 bases at V and 10 bases at J, with 10 bases between the two ends.

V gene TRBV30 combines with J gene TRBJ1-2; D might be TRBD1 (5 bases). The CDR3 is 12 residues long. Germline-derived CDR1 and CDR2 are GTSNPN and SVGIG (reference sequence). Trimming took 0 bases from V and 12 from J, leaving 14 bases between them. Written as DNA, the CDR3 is TGTGCCTGGAGTGTTCCGGGGGTGGGGAACACCTTC. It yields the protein CAWSVPGVGNTF.

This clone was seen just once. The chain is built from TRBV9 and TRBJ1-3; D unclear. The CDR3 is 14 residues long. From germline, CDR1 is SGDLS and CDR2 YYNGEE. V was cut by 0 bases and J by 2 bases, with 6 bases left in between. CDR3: CASSVDTAGNTIYF. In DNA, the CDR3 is TGTGCCAGCAGCGTAGATACAGCTGGAAACACCATATATTTT.